The 24 T cell receptor beta chains in this list originate from one sample, sequenced in a study of T cell responses to AZD1222 COVID-19 vaccine. Assay used: immunoSEQ multiplex PCR; TCRdb lists only in-frame clones, some missing. The top ten clones hold about 24% of a sample with approximately 70,000 clones, around 87% of them seen once. This specimen consisted of peripheral blood, obtained on day 0 of AZD1222 vaccination. The receptors come from an adult in good health.

The gene calls are TRBV6-5 and TRBJ1-4; possibly TRBD1 for D (6 bases). CDR1 and CDR2 (germline): MNHEY, SVGAGI. CDR3 size: 13 residues. V lost 7 bases, J lost 7 bases, and 13 bases lay in between. In DNA, the CDR3 is TGTGCCAGCACTAAGGGGGGGGGTGAAAAACTGTTTTTT. This translates into CASTKGGGEKLFF.

V is TRBV4-2 and J is TRBJ2-7; D is unclear. The CDR3 sequence is 12 residues long. Per the germline V gene, CDR1 is LGHNA and CDR2 is YNFKEQ. V was clipped by 1 base and J by 4 bases, with 5 bases between them. The CDR3: CASSQVGYEQYF. CDR3 nucleotide sequence: TGTGCCAGCAGCCAAGTTGGGTACGAGCAGTACTTC.

The chain carries TRBV5-6 and TRBJ1-1; D uncertain. The CDR3 runs 15 residues. Trimming stripped 0 bases from V and 3 bases from J, with 12 bases between. From germline, CDR1 is SGHDT and CDR2 YYEEEE. The CDR3 region has the DNA TGTGCCAGCAGCTTGGCCTGGGCGGAAGACACTGAAGCTTTCTTT. This sequence encodes CASSLAWAEDTEAFF.

The chain has TRBV20-1 and TRBJ1-6, with 7 bases that match TRBD1. The CDR3 spans 15 residues. Germline V gene data show CDR1 as DFQATT and CDR2 as SNEGSKA (reference sequence). Losses at the gene ends were 3 bases for V and 2 bases for J; bases not matched to a gene: 4. The CDR3 sequence: CSASDRATYNSPLHF. Here the CDR3 DNA reads TGCAGTGCTAGTGACAGGGCCACCTATAATTCACCCCTCCACTTT.

The CDR3, as DNA: TGCGCCAGCAGCTTGGCCCGAGTTGAAGGCTACACCTTC. Protein sequence: CASSLARVEGYTF. The rearrangement uses TRBV5-1 and TRBJ1-2; D not certain. Trimming removed 0 bases from V and 8 bases from J, with 11 bases in between. This CDR3 is 13 amino acids long. From germline, CDR1 is SGHRS and CDR2 YFSETQ.

This sequence joins TRBV11-2 and TRBJ1-2; a possible D gene is TRBD1 (5 bases). V dropped 5 bases and J dropped 1 base, with 11 bases sitting between them. The CDR3 loop spans 14 amino acids. Germline CDR1 reads SGHAT; CDR2 reads FQNNGV. The CDR3 coding sequence is TGTGCCAGCAGCGAGGCGACAGTTAACTATGGCTACACCTTC. This codes for CASSEATVNYGYTF.

This chain uses TRBV6-2 or TRBV6-3 with TRBJ1-2; TRBD1 is a possible D gene (6 bases). The CDR3 is 11 amino acids. V was trimmed by 3 bases and J by 14 bases, leaving 13 bases between them. Germline V CDR1 and CDR2: MNHEY, SVGEGT. CDR3 loop: CASSYGTSSTF. The DNA of the CDR3 is TGTGCCAGCAGTTATGGGACAAGTTCGACCTTC.

V gene TRBV12-5 combines with J gene TRBJ1-1; possibly TRBD1 for D (6 bases). Germline V gene sequence: CDR1 LGHNT, CDR2 FRNRAP. Trimming pared 1 base from V and 4 bases from J, leaving 7 bases between. This CDR3 has 13 residues. Here the CDR3 DNA reads TGTGCTAGTGGTTTGGAACAGGGCACTGAAGCTTTCTTT. Protein: CASGLEQGTEAFF.

This clone showed up just once. The chain combines TRBV28 with TRBJ2-2; possibly TRBD1 for D (7 bases). From germline, CDR1 is MDHEN and CDR2 SYDVKM. Trimming left V 11 bases short and J 8 bases short, with 21 bases between. The CDR3 is 14 amino acids. CDR3 in DNA: TGTGCCGCCGGGATCAGGGGGGCCCGTGGGGAGCTGTTTTTT. This translates into CAAGIRGARGELFF.

The chain joins TRBV10-1 to TRBJ1-6; possible D gene TRBD1, 6 bases. The germline V and J ends were trimmed by 6 bases and 6 bases, with 12 bases remaining between them. The CDR3 consists of 14 residues. Germline lookup yields CDR1 WNHNN and CDR2 SYGVQD (reference sequence). In DNA form, the CDR3 reads TGCGCCAGCAGGGGGGCAGCCCCTAATTCACCCCTCCACTTT. Translating it yields CASRGAAPNSPLHF.

The chain links TRBV10-3 to TRBJ1-2; maybe TRBD1 (5 bases). The V end was cut by 3 bases, the J end by 4 bases, with 21 bases between. Germline V lookup: CDR1 ENHRY, CDR2 SYGVKD. The CDR3 consists of 17 residues. CDR3 residues: CAISEKFLGSGTYGYTF. The CDR3 bases are TGTGCCATCAGTGAAAAGTTCCTAGGGTCTGGGACCTATGGCTACACCTTC.

The chain carries TRBV30 and TRBJ2-7, with D perhaps TRBD2 (5 bases). The germline V gene has CDR1 GTSNPN and CDR2 SVGIG (reference sequence). The CDR3 contains 14 residues. Trimming removed 7 bases at V and 5 bases at J, with 21 bases between. CDR3 protein: CASAGIPPPNEQYF. The CDR3, as DNA: TGTGCCTCGGCCGGGATTCCCCCCCCCAACGAGCAGTACTTC. Using reference TRBV30 and TRBJ2-7 for the parts outside the CDR3, the full variable domain is SQTIHQWPATLVQPVGSPLSLECTVEGTSNPNLYWYRQAAGRGLQLLFYSVGIGQISSEVPQNLSASRPQDRQFILSSKKLLLSDSGFYLCASAGIPPPNEQYFGPGTRLTVT.

The chain recombines TRBV2 with TRBJ1-1, with 7 nucleotides matching TRBD1. Germline V gene lookup returns CDR1 SNHLY and CDR2 FYNNEI. The V gene end was trimmed by 5 bases and the J gene end by 6 bases; junction bases not matched to a gene: 3. The CDR3 sequence is 12 residues long. The CDR3 here is CASSRTGAEAFF. CDR3 DNA sequence: TGTGCCAGCAGTCGCACAGGGGCTGAAGCTTTCTTT.

In its sample, this clone was seen once. The V and J genes are TRBV15 and TRBJ1-1, with unresolved D. Trimming left V 0 bases short and J 1 base short, with 9 bases between. This CDR3 has 15 amino acids. CDR1 and CDR2 from the germline V gene are LNHNV and YYDKDF (reference sequence). CDR3 DNA: TGTGCCACCAGCAGAGATCGTTGGGGGAACACTGAAGCTTTCTTT. The encoded protein is CATSRDRWGNTEAFF. The variable domain in full, with the rest retrieved from reference TRBV15 and TRBJ1-1, is DAMVIQNPRYQVTQFGKPVTLSCSQTLNHNVMYWYQQKSSQAPKLLFHYYDKDFNNEADTPDNFQSRRPNTSFCFLDIRSPGLGDTAMYLCATSRDRWGNTEAFFGQGTRLTVV.

A few counts support this clone. The chain has TRBV5-1 and TRBJ1-6; D is uncertain. Germline V gives CDR1 SGHRS, CDR2 YFSETQ. This CDR3 has 15 amino acids. Deletions cut 0 bases from V and 8 bases from J, with 12 bases between. CDR3 coding DNA: TGCGCCAGCAGCTTGGACGGTATTAATGATTCACCCCTCCACTTT. Residues: CASSLDGINDSPLHF.

The chain has TRBV4-1 and TRBJ2-3, with D unresolved. CDR3 length equals 14 residues. The V gene lost 0 bases and the J gene lost 2 bases, with 6 bases spanning the gap. CDR1 and CDR2 from the germline V gene are MGHRA and YSYEKL. CDR3 in DNA: TGCGCCAGCAGCCAAGACCGATACACAGATACGCAGTATTTT. Translating gives CASSQDRYTDTQYF.

V is TRBV10-2 and J is TRBJ2-6; perhaps D is TRBD1 or TRBD2 (5 bases each). Trimming took off 4 bases at V and 7 bases at J, with 14 bases between the two ends. The CDR3 spans 15 residues. Germline V gene sequence: CDR1 WSHSY, CDR2 SAAADI. CDR3 coding DNA: TGCGCCAGCAGTGGCCGGGGACGTAGTGCCAACGTCCTGACTTTC. Translated, it gives CASSGRGRSANVLTF.

The rearrangement uses TRBV5-1 and TRBJ2-1, with 10 bases that match TRBD1. The CDR3 runs 16 residues. CDR1 is SGHRS and CDR2 is YFSETQ in the germline V gene. V dropped 0 bases and J dropped 8; count of bases not matched to a gene: 8. CDR3 in DNA: TGCGCCAGCAGCTTGGACGGGACAGGGGCGAGTCATGAGCAGTTCTTC. It yields the protein CASSLDGTGASHEQFF. Supplemented by reference TRBV5-1 and TRBJ2-1, the full variable domain reads KAGVTQTPRYLIKTRGQQVTLSCSPISGHRSVSWYQQTPGQGLQFLFEYFSETQRNKGNFPGRFSGRQFSNSRSEMNVSTLELGDSALYLCASSLDGTGASHEQFFGPGTRLTVL.

This chain connects TRBV5-8 to TRBJ2-7; no definite D call. V lost 4 bases and J 5 bases, leaving 16 bases between the germline ends. This CDR3 comprises 14 residues. The germline CDR1 and CDR2 sequences are SGHTS and YDEGEE. The CDR3 loop reads CASSTRPAGNEQYF. DNA of the CDR3: TGTGCCAGCAGCACCCGGCCGGCTGGGAACGAGCAGTACTTC.

This clone was seen a handful of times. J is TRBJ2-7 and V is TRBV14; D is unclear. Trimming shortened V by 4 bases and J by 3 bases, and 10 bases separated the two germline ends. CDR1 SGHDN and CDR2 FVKESK come from the germline V gene. The CDR3 is 13 residues long. CDR3 protein: CASSRINYYEQYF. CDR3 nucleotides: TGTGCCAGCAGCCGCATAAACTACTACGAGCAGTACTTC. The whole variable domain, filled in from reference TRBV14 and TRBJ2-7, reads EAGVTQFPSHSVIEKGQTVTLRCDPISGHDNLYWYRRVMGKEIKFLLHFVKESKQDESGMPNNRFLAERTGGTYSTLKVQPAELEDSGVYFCASSRINYYEQYFGPGTRLTVT.

CDR3 bases: TGTGCCAGCAGTTTAGGAAGGGTGAATCAGCCCCAGCATTTT. Protein: CASSLGRVNQPQHF. The chain employs TRBV27 and TRBJ1-5; D not certain. The germline V gene has CDR1 MNHEY and CDR2 SMNVEV (reference sequence). V was pared by 2 bases and J by 4 bases, with 9 bases between. This CDR3 is built from 14 residues.

The V call is TRBV2, the J call TRBJ2-3, with no clear D. The V gene lost 3 bases and the J gene lost 0 bases, with 7 bases spanning the gap. The CDR3 runs 14 residues. The V gene's germline CDR1 is SNHLY and CDR2 FYNNEI. The chain's CDR3 is CASSDVSSTDTQYF. The CDR3 coding sequence is TGTGCCAGCAGTGACGTCAGCAGCACAGATACGCAGTATTTT.

This clone is a singleton in its sample. J is TRBJ2-3 and V is TRBV3-1 (or the pseudogene TRBV3-2); 8 positions match TRBD1. Looked up from germline, CDR1 is LGHDT and CDR2 is YNNKEL (reference sequence). With 0 bases clipped from V and 3 bases from J, the junction kept 2 bases outside the gene matches. The CDR3 length is 15 residues. The CDR3 spells CASSQEGQVTDTQYF. The CDR3 nucleotides are TGTGCCAGCAGCCAAGAGGGACAGGTAACAGATACGCAGTATTTT.

This chain connects TRBV14 to TRBJ1-6; D is unclear. The CDR3 spans 13 residues. Germline CDR1 and CDR2: SGHDN and FVKESK. Trimming cost V 1 base and J 9 bases, with 7 bases left between them. The CDR3 region is CASSQVFISPLHF. As DNA, the CDR3 is TGTGCCAGCAGCCAAGTCTTTATTTCACCCCTCCACTTT. Full variable domain (missing parts from reference TRBV14 and TRBJ1-6): EAGVTQFPSHSVIEKGQTVTLRCDPISGHDNLYWYRRVMGKEIKFLLHFVKESKQDESGMPNNRFLAERTGGTYSTLKVQPAELEDSGVYFCASSQVFISPLHFGNGTRLTVT.